This T cell receptor beta chain was obtained from a study of T cell repertoires in cytomegalovirus infection. Looking at the study overall: CMV epitopes, recently identified HLA-C-restricted and well-studied HLA-B-restricted, were used. Both CMV infection and a matching HLA type were indicated by public TCR beta signatures.

TCRdb independently ran MiXCR on the reads; one entry per CDR3 protein. Altogether roughly 860,000 distinct CDR3 sequences are present, over 25% being singletons, with the ten largest covering 9.5% to 15%. The CDR3 contains 15 residues. Germline V CDR1 and CDR2: MNHEY, SVGAGI. With 4 bases clipped from V and 7 bases from J, the junction kept 7 bases outside the gene matches. Overall study findings and caveats: Dominant in the ex vivo response were TCR beta clonotypes restricted by HLA-C and specific for CMV.

On this clonotype itself: What it recognizes is unknown.

This specimen was cultured CD8+ T cells from PBMCs, taken from culture after CMV antigen stimulation. The TCR originated in a human donor in good health (CMV status not recorded). Some clones in this sample may be carry-over from other donors' samples. J is TRBJ1-2 and V is TRBV6-5; 12 bases align to TRBD1. DNA for the CDR3: TGTGCCAGCAGTTGGGACAGGGGGCCGCCGGTTGGCTACACCTTC. Translating it yields CASSWDRGPPVGYTF.